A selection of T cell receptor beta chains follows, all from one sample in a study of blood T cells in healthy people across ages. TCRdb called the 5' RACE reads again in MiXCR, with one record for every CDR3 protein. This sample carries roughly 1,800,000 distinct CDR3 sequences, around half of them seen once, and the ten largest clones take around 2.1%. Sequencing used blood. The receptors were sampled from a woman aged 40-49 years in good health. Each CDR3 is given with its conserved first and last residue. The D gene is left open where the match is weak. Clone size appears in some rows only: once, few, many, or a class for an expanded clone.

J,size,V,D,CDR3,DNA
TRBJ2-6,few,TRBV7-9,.,CASSLVSGAGGANVLTF,TGTGCCAGCAGCTTAGTTTCAGGGGCTGGCGGGGCCAACGTCCTGACTTTC
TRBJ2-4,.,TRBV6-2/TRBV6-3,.,CASSTNTGKRAKNIQYF,TGTGCCAGCAGTACCAATACGGGGAAGCGAGCCAAAAACATTCAGTACTTC
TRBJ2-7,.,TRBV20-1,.,CSARDLEQDLGEQYF,TGCAGTGCTAGAGATCTAGAACAGGACCTGGGCGAGCAGTACTTC
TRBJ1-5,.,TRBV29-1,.,CSVEVAGNQPQHF,TGCAGCGTTGAAGTGGCCGGCAATCAGCCCCAGCATTTT
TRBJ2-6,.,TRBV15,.,CATSTSLTGANVLTF,TGTGCCACCAGCACGTCTCTTACTGGGGCCAACGTCCTGACTTTC
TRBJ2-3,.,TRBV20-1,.,CSAREAASDTQYF,TGCAGTGCTAGAGAGGCAGCATCAGATACGCAGTATTTT
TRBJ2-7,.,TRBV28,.,CASRGSPGSQSYEQYF,TGTGCCAGCAGGGGGAGCCCAGGCAGTCAATCCTACGAGCAGTACTTC
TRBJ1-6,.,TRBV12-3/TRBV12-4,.,CASSREVAGSPLHF,TGTGCCAGCAGTCGGGAGGTAGCCGGTTCACCCCTCCACTTT
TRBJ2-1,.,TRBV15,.,CATSTDSYNEQFF,TGTGCCACCAGCACGGACAGCTACAATGAGCAGTTCTTC
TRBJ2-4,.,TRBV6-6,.,CASIPDRYLAKNIQYF,TGTGCCAGCATCCCAGACAGATACTTAGCCAAAAACATTCAGTACTTC
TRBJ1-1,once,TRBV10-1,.,CASSRGSSTEAFF,TGCGCCAGCAGTAGAGGTTCGAGCACTGAAGCTTTCTTT
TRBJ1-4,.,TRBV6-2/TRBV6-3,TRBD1,CASSSIRQGSNEKLFF,TGTGCCAGCAGTTCTATCCGACAGGGCTCGAATGAAAAACTGTTTTTT
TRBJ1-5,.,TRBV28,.,CASSPPGDGDQPQHF,TGTGCCAGCAGTCCTCCGGGGGACGGCGATCAGCCCCAGCATTTT
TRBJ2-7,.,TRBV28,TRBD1,CATTGQGGLEQYF,TGTGCCACTACGGGACAGGGGGGGCTCGAGCAGTACTTC
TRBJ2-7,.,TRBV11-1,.,CASSRAGAQSYEQYF,TGTGCCAGCAGCCGCGCAGGAGCTCAATCCTACGAGCAGTACTTC
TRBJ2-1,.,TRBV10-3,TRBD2,CAISDSGGRYNEQFF,TGTGCCATCAGTGACTCGGGGGGTCGCTACAATGAGCAGTTCTTC
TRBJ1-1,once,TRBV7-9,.,CASSPVQAEAFF,TGTGCCAGCAGCCCCGTCCAGGCTGAAGCTTTCTTT
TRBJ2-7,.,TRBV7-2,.,CASSLSTNRAYEQYF,TGTGCCAGCAGCCTATCTACCAACAGGGCCTACGAGCAGTACTTC
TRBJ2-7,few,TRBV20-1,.,CSARRLLPYEQYF,TGCAGTGCTAGACGGTTACTTCCCTACGAGCAGTACTTC
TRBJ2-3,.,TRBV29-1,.,CSGEEFTDTQYF,TGCAGCGGGGAGGAGTTCACAGATACGCAGTATTTT
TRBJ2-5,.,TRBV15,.,CATSRAGADEETQYF,TGTGCCACCAGCAGAGCCGGGGCCGATGAGGAGACCCAGTACTTC
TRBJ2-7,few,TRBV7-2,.,CASSFQNSYEQYF,TGTGCCAGCAGCTTTCAGAACTCCTACGAGCAGTACTTC
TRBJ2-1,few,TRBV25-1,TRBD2,CASSETRLAGGGEQFF,TGTGCCAGCAGTGAAACCAGACTAGCGGGGGGTGGTGAGCAGTTCTTC
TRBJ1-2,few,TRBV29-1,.,CSVASQGNYGYTF,TGCAGCGTTGCATCCCAGGGGAACTATGGCTACACCTTC
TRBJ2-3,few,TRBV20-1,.,CSARDLRWGSTDTQYF,TGCAGTGCTAGAGATCTTAGATGGGGGTCCACAGATACGCAGTATTTT
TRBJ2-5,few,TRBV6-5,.,CASSYSSGAVETQYF,TGTGCCAGCAGTTACTCCTCGGGGGCGGTGGAGACCCAGTACTTC
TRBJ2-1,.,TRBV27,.,CASSFWPNNGQFF,TGTGCCAGCAGTTTTTGGCCAAACAATGGGCAGTTCTTC
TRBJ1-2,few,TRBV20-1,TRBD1,CSAIGQGGTYGYTF,TGCAGTGCTATAGGACAGGGGGGTACCTATGGCTACACCTTC
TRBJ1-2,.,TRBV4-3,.,CASSQEVSPGALTNGYTF,TGCGCCAGCAGCCAAGAGGTTTCCCCAGGAGCCCTAACTAATGGCTACACCTTC
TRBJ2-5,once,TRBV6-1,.,CASGALFERRETQYF,TGTGCCAGCGGTGCCCTTTTCGAGCGACGCGAGACCCAGTACTTC
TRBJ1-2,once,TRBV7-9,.,CASSFGETHYGYTF,TGTGCCAGCAGCTTCGGGGAAACTCACTATGGCTACACCTTC
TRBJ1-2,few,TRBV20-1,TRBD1,CSAKTGHGYTF,TGCAGTGCTAAGACAGGGCATGGCTACACCTTC
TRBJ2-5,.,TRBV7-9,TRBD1,CASNRKGQGGETQYF,TGTGCCAGCAACAGAAAGGGACAGGGAGGGGAGACCCAGTACTTC
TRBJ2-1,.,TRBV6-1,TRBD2,CASSVVAGAPSYNEQFF,TGTGCCAGCAGTGTCGTAGCGGGGGCCCCCTCCTACAATGAGCAGTTCTTC
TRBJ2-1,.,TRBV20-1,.,CSAMNPDSLEQFF,TGCAGTGCGATGAACCCCGACTCGCTGGAGCAGTTCTTC
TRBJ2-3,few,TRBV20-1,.,CSARPVPRLSGPEDTQYF,TGCAGTGCTAGACCCGTCCCCCGACTGTCAGGCCCTGAAGATACGCAGTATTTT
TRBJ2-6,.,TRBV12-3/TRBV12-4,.,CASSFSSLPSSGANVLTF,TGTGCCAGCAGTTTCAGCAGCTTGCCTAGCTCTGGGGCCAACGTCCTGACTTTC
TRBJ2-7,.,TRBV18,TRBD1,CASSPNPVRDRGFYEQYF,TGTGCCAGCTCACCAAATCCGGTTAGAGACAGGGGCTTCTACGAGCAGTACTTC
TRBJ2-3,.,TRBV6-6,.,CASIMDRPSTDTQYF,TGTGCCAGCATTATGGACAGACCAAGCACAGATACGCAGTATTTT
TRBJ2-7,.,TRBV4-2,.,CASSQGPSSTYEQYF,TGTGCCAGCAGCCAGGGACCTAGCTCGACCTACGAGCAGTACTTC
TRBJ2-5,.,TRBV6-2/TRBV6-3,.,CASRGDGGETQYF,TGTGCCAGCAGGGGAGATGGGGGAGAGACCCAGTACTTC
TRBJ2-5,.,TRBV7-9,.,CASSQDNRHNEQYF,TGTGCCAGCAGCCAAGATAACCGCCACAATGAGCAGTACTTC
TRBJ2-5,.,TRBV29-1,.,CSAWTGTGAQYF,TGCAGCGCCTGGACGGGTACCGGGGCCCAGTACTTC
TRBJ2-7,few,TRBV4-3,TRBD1,CASSQDARGPPYEQYF,TGCGCCAGCAGCCAAGATGCCAGGGGGCCACCCTACGAGCAGTACTTC
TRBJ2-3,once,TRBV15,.,CATSRGQEGTDTQYF,TGTGCCACCAGCAGAGGGCAGGAGGGTACAGATACGCAGTATTTT
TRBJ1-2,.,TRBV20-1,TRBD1,CSASEPGQGFYGYTF,TGCAGTGCTAGCGAACCGGGACAGGGCTTCTATGGCTACACCTTC
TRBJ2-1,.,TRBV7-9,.,CASSLGDVAEQFF,TGTGCCAGCAGCTTGGGGGACGTGGCTGAGCAGTTCTTC
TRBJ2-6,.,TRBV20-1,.,CSATGWSGANVLTF,TGCAGTGCCACTGGATGGTCCGGGGCCAACGTCCTGACTTTC
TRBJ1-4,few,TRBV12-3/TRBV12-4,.,CASSPGLSHEKLFF,TGTGCCAGCAGCCCGGGACTGTCTCATGAAAAACTGTTTTTT
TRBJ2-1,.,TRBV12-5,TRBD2,CASGSTSGGLSYNEQFF,TGTGCTAGTGGTTCAACTAGCGGGGGGCTATCCTACAATGAGCAGTTCTTC
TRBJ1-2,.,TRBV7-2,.,CASSLMANFASSANYGYTF,TGTGCCAGCAGCCTCATGGCCAACTTCGCGAGTTCAGCTAACTATGGCTACACCTTC